One and the same sample provided the 2 T cell receptor beta chains below, sequenced in a study of blood T cell repertoires in COVID-19. The protocol was immunoSEQ multiplex PCR, while the TCRdb copy is restricted to in-frame clones and leaves out a portion. This sample carries roughly 61,000 clones, 75% to 95% of them seen once, and the ten largest clones take roughly 15%. Sequencing was performed on peripheral blood. These receptors were obtained from an elderly man with acute or convalescent COVID-19.

This clone was counted a few times. The V and J genes are TRBV23-1 and TRBJ1-5; no definite D call. TRBV23-1 is an ORF; its function is uncertain. This CDR3 has 15 amino acids. V shed 0 bases and J shed 0 bases, with 6 bases lying between them. The CDR3 reads CASSQSRISNQPQHF. CDR3 coding DNA: TGCGCCAGCAGTCAATCGCGGATTAGCAATCAGCCCCAGCATTTT.

The genes are TRBV5-6 and TRBJ2-7; TRBD2 matches 8 bases. V shed 4 bases, J shed 3 bases, and the junction held 6 bases outside the gene matches. Germline V lookup: CDR1 SGHDT, CDR2 YYEEEE. The CDR3 runs 14 residues. CDR3 DNA sequence: TGTGCCAGCAGCCGGGGAGCGGGGGTCTACGAGCAGTACTTC. It is translated as CASSRGAGVYEQYF.